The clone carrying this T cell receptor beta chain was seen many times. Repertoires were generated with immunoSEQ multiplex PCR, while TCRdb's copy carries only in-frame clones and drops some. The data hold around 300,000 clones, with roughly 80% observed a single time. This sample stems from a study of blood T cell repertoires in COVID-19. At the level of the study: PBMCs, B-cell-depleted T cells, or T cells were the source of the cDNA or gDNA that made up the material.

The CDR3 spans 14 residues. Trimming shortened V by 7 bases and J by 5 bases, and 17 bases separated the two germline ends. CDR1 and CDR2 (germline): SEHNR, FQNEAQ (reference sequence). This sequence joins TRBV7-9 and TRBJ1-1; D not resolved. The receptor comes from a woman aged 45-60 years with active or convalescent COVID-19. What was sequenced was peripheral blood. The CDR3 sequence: CASTPPIGRTEAFF. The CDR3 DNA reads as TGTGCCAGCACACCCCCCATAGGGAGAACTGAAGCTTTCTTT.